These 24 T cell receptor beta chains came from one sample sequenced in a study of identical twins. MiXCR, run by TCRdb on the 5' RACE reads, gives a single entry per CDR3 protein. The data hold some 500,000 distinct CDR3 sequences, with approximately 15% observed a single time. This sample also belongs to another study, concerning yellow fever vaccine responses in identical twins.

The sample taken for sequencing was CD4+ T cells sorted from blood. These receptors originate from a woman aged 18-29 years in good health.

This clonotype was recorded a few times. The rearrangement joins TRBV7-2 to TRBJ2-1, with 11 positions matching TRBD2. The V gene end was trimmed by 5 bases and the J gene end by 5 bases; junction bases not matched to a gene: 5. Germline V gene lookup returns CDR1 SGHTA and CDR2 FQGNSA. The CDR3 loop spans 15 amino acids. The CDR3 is CASSPGLAANNEQFF. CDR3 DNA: TGTGCCAGCAGCCCGGGACTAGCGGCCAACAATGAGCAGTTCTTC.

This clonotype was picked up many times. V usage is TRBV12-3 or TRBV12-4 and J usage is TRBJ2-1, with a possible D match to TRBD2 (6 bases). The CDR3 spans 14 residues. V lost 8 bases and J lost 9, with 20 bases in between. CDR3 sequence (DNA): TGTGCCAGCGGGCGGGGCGATGAGGATAGTGAGCAGTTCTTC. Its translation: CASGRGDEDSEQFF.

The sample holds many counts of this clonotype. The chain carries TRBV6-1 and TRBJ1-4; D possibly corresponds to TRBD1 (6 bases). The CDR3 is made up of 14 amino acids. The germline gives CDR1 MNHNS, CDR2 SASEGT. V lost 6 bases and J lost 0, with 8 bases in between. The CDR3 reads CASRGHATNEKLFF. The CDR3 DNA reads TGTGCCAGCAGGGGACATGCAACTAATGAAAAACTGTTTTTT.

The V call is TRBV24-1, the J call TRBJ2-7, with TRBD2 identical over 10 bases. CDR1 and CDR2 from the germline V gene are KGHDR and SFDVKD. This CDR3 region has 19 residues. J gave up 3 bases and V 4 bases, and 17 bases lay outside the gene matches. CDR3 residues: CATSDTSTRLAGFVYEQYF. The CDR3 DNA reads TGTGCCACCAGTGACACGAGCACCCGACTAGCGGGCTTTGTCTACGAGCAGTACTTC.

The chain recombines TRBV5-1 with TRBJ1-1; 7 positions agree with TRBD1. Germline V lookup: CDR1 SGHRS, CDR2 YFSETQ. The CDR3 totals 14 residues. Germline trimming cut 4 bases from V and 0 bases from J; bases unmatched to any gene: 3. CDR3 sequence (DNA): TGCGCCAGCAGCGGAGACAGGGTGAACACTGAAGCTTTCTTT. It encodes CASSGDRVNTEAFF.

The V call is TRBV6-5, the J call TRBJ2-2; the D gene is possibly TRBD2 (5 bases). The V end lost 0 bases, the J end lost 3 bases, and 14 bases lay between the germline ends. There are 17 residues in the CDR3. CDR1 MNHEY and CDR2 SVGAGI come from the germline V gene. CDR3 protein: CASSYSVKGADTGELFF. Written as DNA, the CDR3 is TGTGCCAGCAGTTACTCGGTTAAAGGAGCGGACACCGGGGAGCTGTTTTTT.

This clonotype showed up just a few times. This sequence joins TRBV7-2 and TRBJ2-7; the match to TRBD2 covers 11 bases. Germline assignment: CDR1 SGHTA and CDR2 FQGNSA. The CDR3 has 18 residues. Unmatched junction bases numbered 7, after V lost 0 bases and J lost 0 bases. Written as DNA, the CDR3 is TGTGCCAGCAGCTTAGCCGGGGCTAGCGGGGGGAACTCCTACGAGCAGTACTTC. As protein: CASSLAGASGGNSYEQYF.

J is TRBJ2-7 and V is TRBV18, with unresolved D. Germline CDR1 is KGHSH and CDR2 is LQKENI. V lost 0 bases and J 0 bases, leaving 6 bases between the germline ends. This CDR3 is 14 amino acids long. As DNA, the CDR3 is TGTGCCAGCTCACCACCTTACCCCTCCTACGAGCAGTACTTC. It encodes CASSPPYPSYEQYF.

This CDR3 reads CASSPAGRYRYEQYF. CDR3 sequence (DNA): TGTGCCAGCAGCCCGGCCGGAAGGTATCGCTACGAGCAGTACTTC. The V call is TRBV3-1, the J call TRBJ2-7; no reliable D call. Germline CDR1 reads LGHDT; CDR2 reads YNNKEL (reference sequence). Between the trimmed V and J ends, which lost 4 bases and 3 bases, there was a span of 16 bases. The CDR3 runs to 15 residues.

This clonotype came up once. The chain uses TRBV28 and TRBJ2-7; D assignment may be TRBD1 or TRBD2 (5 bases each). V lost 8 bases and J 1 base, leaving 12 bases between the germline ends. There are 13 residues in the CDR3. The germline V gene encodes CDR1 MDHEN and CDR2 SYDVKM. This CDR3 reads CASRDPVSYEQYF. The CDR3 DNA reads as TGTGCCAGCCGGGACCCAGTATCCTACGAGCAGTACTTC.

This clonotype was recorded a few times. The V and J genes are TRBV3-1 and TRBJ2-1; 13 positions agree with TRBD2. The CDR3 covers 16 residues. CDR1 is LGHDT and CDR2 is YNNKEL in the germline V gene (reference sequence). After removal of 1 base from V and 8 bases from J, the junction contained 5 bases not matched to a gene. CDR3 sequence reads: CASSQATSGRMDEQFF. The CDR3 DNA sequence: TGTGCCAGCAGCCAAGCGACTAGCGGGAGGATGGATGAGCAGTTCTTC.

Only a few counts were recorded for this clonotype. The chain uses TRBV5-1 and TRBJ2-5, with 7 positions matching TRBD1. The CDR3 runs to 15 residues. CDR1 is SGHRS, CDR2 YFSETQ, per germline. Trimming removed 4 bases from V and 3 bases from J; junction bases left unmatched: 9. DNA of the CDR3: TGCGCCAGCAGCCTAGTAGGGACAGTAAAAGAGACCCAGTACTTC. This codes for CASSLVGTVKETQYF.

The CDR3 region has the DNA TGTGCCAGCAGTCTCGGCGCGTCGGTGAGCACAGATACGCAGTATTTT. Encoded protein: CASSLGASVSTDTQYF. This chain links TRBV14 with TRBJ2-3; D gene ambiguous. Germline CDR1 reads SGHDN; CDR2 reads FVKESK. The germline V and J ends were trimmed by 6 bases and 0 bases, with 16 bases remaining between them. The CDR3 is made up of 16 amino acids.

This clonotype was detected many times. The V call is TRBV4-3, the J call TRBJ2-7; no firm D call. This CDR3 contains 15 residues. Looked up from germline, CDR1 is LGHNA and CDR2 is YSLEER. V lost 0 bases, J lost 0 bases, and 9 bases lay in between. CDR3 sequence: CASSQEVSYSYEQYF. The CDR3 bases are TGCGCCAGCAGCCAAGAGGTCAGCTACTCCTACGAGCAGTACTTC.

In DNA form, the CDR3 reads TGTGCCATCAGTGAGAAGTCTGGGGCCAACGTCCTGACTTTC. Its translation: CAISEKSGANVLTF. The chain joins TRBV10-3 to TRBJ2-6; D is undetermined. Per the germline V gene, CDR1 is ENHRY and CDR2 is SYGVKD. This CDR3 has 14 residues. V gave up 2 bases and J gave up 1 base, with 3 bases separating them.

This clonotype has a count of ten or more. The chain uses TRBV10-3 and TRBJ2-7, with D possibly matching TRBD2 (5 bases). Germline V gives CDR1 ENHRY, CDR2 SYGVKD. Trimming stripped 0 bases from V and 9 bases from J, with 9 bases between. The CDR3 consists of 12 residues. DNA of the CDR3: TGTGCCATCAGTGAGTCTGGGAGAGGGCAGTACTTC. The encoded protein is CAISESGRGQYF.

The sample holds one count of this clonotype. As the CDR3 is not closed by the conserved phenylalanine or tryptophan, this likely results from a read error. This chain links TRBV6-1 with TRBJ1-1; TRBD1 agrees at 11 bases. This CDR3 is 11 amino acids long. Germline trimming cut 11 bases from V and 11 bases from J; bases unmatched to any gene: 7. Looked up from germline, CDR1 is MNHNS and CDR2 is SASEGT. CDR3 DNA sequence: TGTGCCGGACAGGGGGCCCCGTGGGCTTTCTAT. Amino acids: CAGQGAPWAFY.

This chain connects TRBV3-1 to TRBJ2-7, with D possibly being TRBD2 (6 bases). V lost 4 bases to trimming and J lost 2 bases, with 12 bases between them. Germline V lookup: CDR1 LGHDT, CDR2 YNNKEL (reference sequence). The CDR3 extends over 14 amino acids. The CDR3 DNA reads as TGTGCCAGCAGCCGAGTGCGGGATCCCTACGAGCAGTACTTC. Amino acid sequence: CASSRVRDPYEQYF.

CDR3 sequence (DNA): TGCAGCGTTTCCCTGACCTACGAGCAGTACTTC. It codes for CSVSLTYEQYF. This chain uses TRBV29-1 with TRBJ2-7; D gene ambiguous. Germline V gene sequence: CDR1 SQVTM, CDR2 ANQGSEA. The germline V and J ends were trimmed by 5 bases and 2 bases, with 7 bases remaining between them. The CDR3 is made up of 11 amino acids.

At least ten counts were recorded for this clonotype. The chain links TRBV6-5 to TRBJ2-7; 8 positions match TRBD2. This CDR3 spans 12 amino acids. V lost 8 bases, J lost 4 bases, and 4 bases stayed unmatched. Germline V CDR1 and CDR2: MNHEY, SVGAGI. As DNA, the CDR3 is TGTGCCAGCTTTGGGACTAGTTACGAGCAGTACTTC. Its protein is CASFGTSYEQYF.

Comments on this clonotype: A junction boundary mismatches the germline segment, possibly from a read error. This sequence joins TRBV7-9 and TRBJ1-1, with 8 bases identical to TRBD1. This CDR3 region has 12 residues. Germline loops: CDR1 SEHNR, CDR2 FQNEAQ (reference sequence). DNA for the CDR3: TGTGCCAGCAGATTTGACAGGGGAGAAGCTTCCTTT. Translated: CASRFDRGEASF.

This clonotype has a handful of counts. CDR3 nucleotides: TGCGCCAGCAGTCCGCCGGGATCCCAGAAGAGCACAGATACGCAGTATTTT. Its protein product is CASSPPGSQKSTDTQYF. The chain has TRBV10-2 and TRBJ2-3; tentative D call: TRBD2 (5 bases). This CDR3 region has 17 residues. V lost 5 bases and J lost 0, with 18 bases in between. Germline-derived CDR1 and CDR2 are WSHSY and SAAADI.

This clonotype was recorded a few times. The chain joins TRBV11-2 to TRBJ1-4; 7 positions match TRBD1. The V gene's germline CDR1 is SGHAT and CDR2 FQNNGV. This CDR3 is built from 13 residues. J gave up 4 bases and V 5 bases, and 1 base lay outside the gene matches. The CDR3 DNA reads TGTGCCAGCAGCCAGGGGGTTAATGAAAAACTGTTTTTT. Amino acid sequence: CASSQGVNEKLFF.

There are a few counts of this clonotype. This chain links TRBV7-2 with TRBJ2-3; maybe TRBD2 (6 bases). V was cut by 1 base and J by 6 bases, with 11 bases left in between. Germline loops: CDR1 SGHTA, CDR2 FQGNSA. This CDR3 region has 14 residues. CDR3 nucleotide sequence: TGTGCCAGCAGCTTAGACCCAGCGGGCGATACGCAGTATTTT. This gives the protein CASSLDPAGDTQYF.